This T cell receptor beta chain comes out of a study of blood T cell repertoires in COVID-19. Germline V lookup: CDR1 MNHEY, CDR2 SMNVEV (reference sequence). This CDR3 spans 14 amino acids. Between the trimmed V and J ends, which lost 6 bases and 2 bases, there was a span of 11 bases. Authors' methods: It was from reference gene primer amplification that nucleated cell counts were estimated. The assay was immunoSEQ multiplex PCR, and TCRdb's table has in-frame clones only and misses some. D and trimming come from the DNA, and the V and J calls and clone size come from that table. The table records tens of thousands of clones, around 90% of them present only once.

Sequences were obtained from peripheral blood. V gene TRBV27 combines with J gene TRBJ2-1; D perhaps matches TRBD1 (6 bases). The sequence derives from a man in his 70s with acute or convalescent COVID-19. The CDR3 DNA reads as TGTGCCAGCAGCTTAACAGGGACCTACAATGAGCAGTTCTTC. Its translation: CASSLTGTYNEQFF.